The next 3 T cell receptor beta chains were all read from a single sample in a study of Graves' ophthalmopathy and Graves' hyperthyroidism. CDR3 regions of TCR beta were amplified from RNA transcripts. After a first-round RT-PCR with HTBI primers, a second-round multiplex PCR was run. Via MiXCR, TCRdb re-called the multiplex PCR reads, giving one row per CDR3 protein. The data contain about half a million distinct CDR3 sequences, 14% of them singletons. The sample consisted of blood. Receptors originate from a woman in her twenties or thirties with Graves' ophthalmopathy.

The sample holds many counts of this clonotype. The chain recombines TRBV29-1 with TRBJ1-1; D unclear. This CDR3 is 10 amino acids long. Trimming removed 3 bases from V and 7 bases from J, with 6 bases in between. The germline V gene encodes CDR1 SQVTM and CDR2 ANQGSEA. The CDR3, as DNA: TGCAGCGTTGACCGAGATGAAGCTTTCTTT. It yields the protein CSVDRDEAFF. Supplemented by reference TRBV29-1 and TRBJ1-1, the full variable domain reads SAVISQKPSRDICQRGTSLTIQCQVDSQVTMMFWYRQQPGQSLTLIATANQGSEATYESGFVIDKFPISRPNLTFSTLTVSNMSPEDSSIYLCSVDRDEAFFGQGTRLTVV.

This clonotype was detected only a few times. Given a much more abundant clone one base away, this may be a read error. The chain combines TRBV20-1 with TRBJ1-1; D not certain. The germline V gene encodes CDR1 DFQATT and CDR2 SNEGSKA (reference sequence). The CDR3 consists of 15 residues. Trimming stripped 6 bases from V and 4 bases from J, with 21 bases between. DNA for the CDR3: TGCAGTGCCAAAATCCACGGGGTTGCGGGCACTGAAGCTTTCTTT. This codes for CSAKIHGVAGTEAFF.

This clonotype was seen many times. CDR3 in DNA: TGTGCCAGCAGTTTATGGTCATTTGGGGTAGAGACCCAGTACTTC. Protein sequence: CASSLWSFGVETQYF. This chain links TRBV12-3 or TRBV12-4 with TRBJ2-5; D is ambiguous. CDR3 size: 15 residues. V was pared by 2 bases and J by 4 bases, with 14 bases between.